The 3 T cell receptor beta chains below all came from one sample that was sequenced in a study of blood T cell repertoires in COVID-19. Measured with immunoSEQ multiplex PCR; TCRdb has only the in-frame clones, and not every one. This table holds approximately 300,000 clones, around 89% found once. The sequenced sample was peripheral blood. These receptors were taken from a middle-aged woman with COVID-19, enrolled during active disease.

The gene calls are TRBV4-3 and TRBJ2-3; the match to TRBD2 covers 11 bases. The CDR3 loop spans 18 amino acids. Losses at the gene ends were 1 base for V and 5 bases for J; bases not matched to a gene: 11. Germline loops: CDR1 LGHNA, CDR2 YSLEER. This CDR3 reads CASSQVRGGLAGGDTQYF. The CDR3 DNA is TGCGCCAGCAGCCAAGTTAGGGGAGGGCTAGCGGGAGGAGATACGCAGTATTTT.

The chain carries TRBV28 and TRBJ1-1; TRBD1 might be the D (5 bases). Germline V gene sequence: CDR1 MDHEN, CDR2 SYDVKM. The CDR3 consists of 19 residues. The V gene lost 3 bases and the J gene lost 8 bases, with 31 bases spanning the gap. Here the CDR3 reads CASSLIIFAAGRRHPEAFF. In nucleotides, the CDR3 is TGTGCCAGCAGTTTGATTATCTTCGCTGCGGGACGGAGGCACCCAGAAGCTTTCTTT.

The chain couples TRBV27 to TRBJ1-5; a possible D gene is TRBD1 (6 bases). The germline V gene has CDR1 MNHEY and CDR2 SMNVEV (reference sequence). This CDR3 comprises 13 residues. V was trimmed by 1 base and J by 9 bases, leaving 10 bases between them. The CDR3 sequence: CASSLLIGGPQHF. The CDR3 DNA reads as TGTGCCAGCAGTTTATTAATAGGGGGGCCCCAGCATTTT.